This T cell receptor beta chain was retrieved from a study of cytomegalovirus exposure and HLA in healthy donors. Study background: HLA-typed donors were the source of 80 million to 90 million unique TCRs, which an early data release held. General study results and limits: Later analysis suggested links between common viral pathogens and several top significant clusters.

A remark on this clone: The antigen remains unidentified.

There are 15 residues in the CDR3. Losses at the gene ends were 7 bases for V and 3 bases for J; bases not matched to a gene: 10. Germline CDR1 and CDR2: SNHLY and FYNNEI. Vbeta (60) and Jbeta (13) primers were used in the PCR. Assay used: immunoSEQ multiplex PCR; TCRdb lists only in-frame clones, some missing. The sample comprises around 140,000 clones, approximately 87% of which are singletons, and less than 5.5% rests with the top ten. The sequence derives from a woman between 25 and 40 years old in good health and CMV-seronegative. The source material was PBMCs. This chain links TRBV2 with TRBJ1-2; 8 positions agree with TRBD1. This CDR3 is CASIPRTGWYYGYTF. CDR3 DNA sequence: TGTGCCAGCATACCTCGGACAGGGTGGTACTATGGCTACACCTTC.